This record looks at one TCR beta chain sequence and its context. The antigen is undetermined. The data are from a study of T cell clonotyping in hematopoietic cell transplantation. Recipients were bled about 28 days pretransplant and at posttransplant days 30, 100, 180. Produced via immunoSEQ multiplex PCR; TCRdb's table is partial and in-frame only. The sample consists of around 15,000 clones, around 85% of them appearing once. Study-level points and caveats: At the given depth, recipient repertoires were over 97% de novo clonotypes. After transplant, recipient diversity fell while pathologically expanded clonotypes grew through day 180.

The sequence derives from a male patient aged 55 to 69 who had an allogeneic stem cell transplant from a related donor, so the T cells may come from the graft donor. Some clones in this sample may be carry-over from other donors' samples. The sample consisted of PBMCs, taken 100 days after allogeneic stem cell transplant.

The CDR3 is CASGKLSSYNSPLHF. DNA of the CDR3: TGTGCCAGCGGAAAACTTAGCTCCTATAATTCACCCCTCCACTTT. The J gene is TRBJ1-6, the V gene TRBV27; D ambiguous. From germline, CDR1 is MNHEY and CDR2 SMNVEV (reference sequence). The V end lost 8 bases, the J end lost 0 bases, and 11 bases lay between the germline ends. This CDR3 is 15 amino acids long.